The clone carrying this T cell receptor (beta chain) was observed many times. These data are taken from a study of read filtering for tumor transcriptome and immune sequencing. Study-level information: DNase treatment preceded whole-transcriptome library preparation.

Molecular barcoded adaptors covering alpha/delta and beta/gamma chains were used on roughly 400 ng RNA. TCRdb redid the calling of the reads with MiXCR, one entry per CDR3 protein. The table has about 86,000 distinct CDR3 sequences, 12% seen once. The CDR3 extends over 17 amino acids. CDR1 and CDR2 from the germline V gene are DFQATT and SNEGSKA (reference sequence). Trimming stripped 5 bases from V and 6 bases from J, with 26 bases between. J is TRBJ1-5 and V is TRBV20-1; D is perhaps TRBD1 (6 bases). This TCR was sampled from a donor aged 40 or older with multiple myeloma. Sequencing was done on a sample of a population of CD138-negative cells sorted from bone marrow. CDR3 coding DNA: TGCAGTGCTGCTCTGACTACAGGGAACCTTGCAAGTCAGCCCCAGCATTTT. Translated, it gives CSAALTTGNLASQPQHF.